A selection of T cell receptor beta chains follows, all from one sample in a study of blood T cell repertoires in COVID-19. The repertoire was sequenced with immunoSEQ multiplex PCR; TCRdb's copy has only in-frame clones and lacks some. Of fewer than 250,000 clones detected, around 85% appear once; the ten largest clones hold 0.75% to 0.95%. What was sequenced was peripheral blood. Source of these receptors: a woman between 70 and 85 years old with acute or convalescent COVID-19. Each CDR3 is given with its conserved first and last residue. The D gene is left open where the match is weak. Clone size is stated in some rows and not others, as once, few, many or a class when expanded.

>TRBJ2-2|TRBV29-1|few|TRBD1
CSAGQGSNTGELFF
TGCAGCGCCGGACAGGGATCGAACACCGGGGAGCTGTTTTTT
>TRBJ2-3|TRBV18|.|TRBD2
CASSPPGSGRISDTQYF
TGTGCCAGCTCACCGCCGGGTAGCGGGAGAATCTCAGATACGCAGTATTTT
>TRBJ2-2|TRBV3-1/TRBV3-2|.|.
CASSQEPGASSGGELFF
TGTGCCAGCAGCCAAGAACCCGGTGCAAGCTCGGGCGGGGAGCTGTTTTTT
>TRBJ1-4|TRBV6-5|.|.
CASRKREALDEKLFF
TGTGCCAGCAGAAAGAGGGAGGCCCTAGATGAAAAACTGTTTTTT
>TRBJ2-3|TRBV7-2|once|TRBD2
CASSYGAGSTDTQYF
TGTGCCAGCAGCTACGGAGCGGGGAGCACAGATACGCAGTATTTT
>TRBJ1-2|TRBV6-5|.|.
CASSAEAGGYTF
TGTGCCAGTTCGGCGGAAGCGGGCGGCTACACCTTC
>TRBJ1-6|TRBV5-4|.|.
CASATRNDSPLHF
TGTGCCAGCGCGACGAGGAATGATTCACCCCTCCACTTT
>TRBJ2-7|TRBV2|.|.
CASSSQGGQYF
TGTGCCAGCAGTTCTCAGGGTGGGCAGTACTTC
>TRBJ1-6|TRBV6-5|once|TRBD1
CASRDRGPRNSPLHF
TGTGCCAGCAGGGACAGGGGGCCTCGGAATTCACCCCTCCACTTT
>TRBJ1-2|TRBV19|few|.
CASSIARQALYGYTF
TGTGCCAGTAGTATCGCCCGACAGGCTCTCTATGGCTACACCTTC
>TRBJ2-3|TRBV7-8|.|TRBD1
CASSTWTGSSTDTQYF
TGTGCCAGCAGCACATGGACAGGGAGTAGCACAGATACGCAGTATTTT
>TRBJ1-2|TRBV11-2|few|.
CASSSGTSNLLAF
TGTGCCAGCAGCTCCGGGACATCCAACTTGTTAGCCTTC
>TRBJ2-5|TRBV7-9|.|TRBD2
CASSRASGQETQYF
TGTGCCAGCAGCCGAGCTAGCGGCCAAGAGACCCAGTACTTC
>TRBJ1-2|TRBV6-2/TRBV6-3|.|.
CASSPDSYGYTF
TGTGCCAGCAGCCCCGACAGCTATGGCTACACCTTC
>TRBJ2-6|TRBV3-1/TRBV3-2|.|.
CASSQVYTGTGANVLTF
TGTGCCAGCAGCCAAGTCTATACAGGGACTGGGGCCAACGTCCTGACTTTC
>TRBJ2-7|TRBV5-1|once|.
CASSWDTIYEQYF
TGCGCCAGCAGCTGGGACACCATCTACGAGCAGTACTTC
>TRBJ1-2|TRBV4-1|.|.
CASSQPLAGKYGGYTF
TGCGCCAGCAGCCAACCCCTGGCAGGGAAGTATGGCGGCTACACCTTC
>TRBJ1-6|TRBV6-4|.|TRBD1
CANTTGGKSPLHF
TGTGCCAACACTACAGGGGGTAAGTCACCCCTCCACTTT
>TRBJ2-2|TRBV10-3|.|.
CAISVGTETGELFF
TGTGCCATCTCGGTCGGAACGGAGACCGGGGAGCTGTTTTTT
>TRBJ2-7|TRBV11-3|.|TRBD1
CASSLVSGGIMYEQYF
TGTGCCAGCAGCTTGGTTTCAGGGGGCATAATGTACGAGCAGTACTTC
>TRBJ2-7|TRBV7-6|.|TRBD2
CASGLAGSYEQYF
TGTGCCAGCGGACTAGCGGGGTCCTACGAGCAGTACTTC
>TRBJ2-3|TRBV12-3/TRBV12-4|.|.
CASSLTWEKQYF
TGTGCCAGCAGTCTGACCTGGGAGAAGCAGTATTTT
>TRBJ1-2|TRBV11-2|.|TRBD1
CASSLVMTGGVANYGYTF
TGTGCCAGCAGCTTAGTGATGACAGGGGGGGTAGCTAACTATGGCTACACCTTC
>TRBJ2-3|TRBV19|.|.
CASSLGFQRGTDTQYF
TGTGCCAGTAGTTTAGGGTTTCAGAGGGGCACAGATACGCAGTATTTT
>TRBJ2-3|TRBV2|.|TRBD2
CASGGASGSRTDTQYF
TGTGCCAGCGGGGGGGCTAGCGGGAGTCGCACAGATACGCAGTATTTT
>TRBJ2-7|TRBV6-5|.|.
CASSAVGGMSYEQYF
TGTGCCAGCTCCGCGGTGGGCGGGATGTCCTACGAGCAGTACTTC
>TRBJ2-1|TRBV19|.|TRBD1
CASSLRTGLNEQFF
TGTGCCAGTAGTCTACGGACAGGGTTGAATGAGCAGTTCTTC
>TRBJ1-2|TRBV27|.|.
CASSLRGLDGYTF
TGTGCCAGCAGTTTACGGGGGTTAGATGGCTACACCTTC
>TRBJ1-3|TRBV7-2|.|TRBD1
CASSLGTGKGNTIYF
TGTGCCAGCAGCCTGGGGACAGGGAAAGGAAACACCATATATTTT
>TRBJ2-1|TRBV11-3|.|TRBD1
CASSSGPGTVYGEQFF
TGTGCCAGCAGCTCCGGTCCCGGGACAGTATATGGTGAGCAGTTCTTC
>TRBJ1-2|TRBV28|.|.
CASSPQGQGYSYGYTF
TGTGCCAGCAGTCCCCAAGGGCAGGGATATTCTTATGGCTACACCTTC
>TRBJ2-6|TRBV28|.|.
CASRAGGANVLTF
TGTGCCAGCAGGGCTGGTGGGGCCAACGTCCTGACTTTC
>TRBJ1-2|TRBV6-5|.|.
CASNIRTGNYGYTF
TGTGCCAGCAATATACGGACGGGGAACTATGGCTACACCTTC
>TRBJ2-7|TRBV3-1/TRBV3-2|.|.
CASSQYYEQYF
TGTGCCAGCAGCCAGTACTACGAGCAGTACTTC
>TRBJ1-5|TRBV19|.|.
CASSTDHSNQPQHF
TGTGCCAGTAGCACTGATCATAGCAATCAGCCCCAGCATTTT
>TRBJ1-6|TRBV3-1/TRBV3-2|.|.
CASATTGHESPLHF
TGTGCCAGCGCTACAACAGGGCACGAATCACCCCTCCACTTT
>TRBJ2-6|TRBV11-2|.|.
CASSSVRPGVAGANVLTF
TGTGCCAGCAGCTCGGTCCGACCAGGGGTGGCTGGGGCCAACGTCCTGACTTTC
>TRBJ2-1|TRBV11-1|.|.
CASSLFVQGSEQFF
TGTGCCAGCAGCTTATTTGTGCAGGGATCCGAGCAGTTCTTC
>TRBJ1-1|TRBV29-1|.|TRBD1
CSVAEQGGSTEAFF
TGCAGCGTTGCGGAGCAGGGGGGAAGTACTGAAGCTTTCTTT
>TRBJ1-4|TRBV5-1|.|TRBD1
CASSLGQGQEKLFF
TGCGCCAGCAGCCTAGGACAGGGCCAGGAAAAACTGTTTTTT
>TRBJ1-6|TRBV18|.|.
CASSQIRDTSSYNSPLHF
TGTGCCAGCTCACAGATCCGGGACACGAGCTCCTATAATTCACCCCTCCACTTT
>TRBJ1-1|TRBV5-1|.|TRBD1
CASSLQGQTNTEAFF
TGCGCCAGCAGCTTGCAGGGACAGACGAACACTGAAGCTTTCTTT
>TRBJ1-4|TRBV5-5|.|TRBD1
CASSPSGGQGKLFF
TGTGCCAGCAGCCCCTCCGGGGGACAGGGAAAACTGTTTTTT
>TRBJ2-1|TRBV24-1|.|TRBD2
CATSDTGLAGEQFF
TGTGCCACCAGTGACACGGGACTAGCGGGGGAGCAGTTCTTC
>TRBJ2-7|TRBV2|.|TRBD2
CASRVSGGTYEQYF
TGTGCCAGCAGGGTTAGCGGGGGAACCTACGAGCAGTACTTC
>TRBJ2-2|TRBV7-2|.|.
CASSLMLGLITGELFF
TGTGCCAGCAGCTTAATGTTGGGCCTTATCACCGGGGAGCTGTTTTTT
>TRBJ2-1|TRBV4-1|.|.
CASSHRRGNSYNEQFF
TGCGCCAGCAGCCACCGACGGGGGAACTCCTACAATGAGCAGTTCTTC
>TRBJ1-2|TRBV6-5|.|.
CASRDSFGYGYTF
TGTGCCAGCAGAGACAGCTTCGGGTATGGCTACACCTTC
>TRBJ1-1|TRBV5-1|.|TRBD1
CASSAGQGYTEAFF
TGCGCCAGCAGCGCTGGACAGGGTTATACTGAAGCTTTCTTT
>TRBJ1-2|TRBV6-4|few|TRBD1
CASRKTDRDNYGYTF
TGTGCCAGCAGAAAGACCGACAGGGATAACTATGGCTACACCTTC
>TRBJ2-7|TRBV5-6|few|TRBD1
CASSRKDREYEQYF
TGTGCCAGCAGCCGGAAGGACAGGGAATACGAGCAGTACTTC
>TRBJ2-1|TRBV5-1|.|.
CASSFIAGANNEQFF
TGCGCCAGCAGCTTCATCGCGGGGGCTAACAATGAGCAGTTCTTC
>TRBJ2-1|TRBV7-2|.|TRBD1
CASSLAPGQGHEQFF
TGTGCCAGCAGCTTAGCCCCGGGACAGGGCCATGAGCAGTTCTTC